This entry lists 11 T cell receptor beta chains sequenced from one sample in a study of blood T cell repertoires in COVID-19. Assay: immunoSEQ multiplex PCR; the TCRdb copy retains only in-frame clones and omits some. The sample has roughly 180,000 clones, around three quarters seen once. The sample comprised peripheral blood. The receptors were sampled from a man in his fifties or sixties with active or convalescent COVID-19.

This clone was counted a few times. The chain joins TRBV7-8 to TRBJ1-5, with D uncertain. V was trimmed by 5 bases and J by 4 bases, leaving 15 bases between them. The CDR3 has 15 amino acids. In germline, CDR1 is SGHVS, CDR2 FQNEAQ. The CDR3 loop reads CASSRAALHNQPQHF. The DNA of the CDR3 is TGTGCCAGCAGCCGCGCCGCGCTTCATAATCAGCCCCAGCATTTT.

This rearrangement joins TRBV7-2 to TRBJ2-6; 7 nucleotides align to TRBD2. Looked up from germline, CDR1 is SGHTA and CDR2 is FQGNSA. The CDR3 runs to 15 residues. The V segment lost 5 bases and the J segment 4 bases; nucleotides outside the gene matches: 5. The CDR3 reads CASSAGEGGANVLTF. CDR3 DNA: TGTGCCAGCAGCGCGGGGGAGGGCGGGGCCAACGTCCTGACTTTC. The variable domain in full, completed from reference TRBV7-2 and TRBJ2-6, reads GAGVSQSPSNKVTEKGKDVELRCDPISGHTALYWYRQSLGQGLEFLIYFQGNSAPDKSGLPSDRFSAERTGGSVSTLTIQRTQQEDSAVYLCASSAGEGGANVLTFGAGSRLTVL.

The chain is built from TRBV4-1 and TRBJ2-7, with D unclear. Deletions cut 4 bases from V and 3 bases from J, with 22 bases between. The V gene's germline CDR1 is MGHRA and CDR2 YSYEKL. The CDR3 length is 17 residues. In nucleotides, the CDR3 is TGCGCCAGCAGCCGCATAACAGCTAATAAGCCGATCTACGAGCAGTACTTC. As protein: CASSRITANKPIYEQYF.

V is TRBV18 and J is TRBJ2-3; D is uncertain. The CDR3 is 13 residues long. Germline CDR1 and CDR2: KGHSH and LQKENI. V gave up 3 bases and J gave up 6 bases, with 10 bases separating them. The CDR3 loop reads CASSPPVRDTQYF. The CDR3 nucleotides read TGTGCCAGCTCACCTCCGGTGCGGGATACGCAGTATTTT.

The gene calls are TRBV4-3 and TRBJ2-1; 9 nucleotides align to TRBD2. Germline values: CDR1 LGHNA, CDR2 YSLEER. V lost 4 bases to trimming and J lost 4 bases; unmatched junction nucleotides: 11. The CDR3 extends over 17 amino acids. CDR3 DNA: TGCGCCAGCAGCCGCCGTTTAGCGGGAGTTGGGTACAATGAGCAGTTCTTC. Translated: CASSRRLAGVGYNEQFF.

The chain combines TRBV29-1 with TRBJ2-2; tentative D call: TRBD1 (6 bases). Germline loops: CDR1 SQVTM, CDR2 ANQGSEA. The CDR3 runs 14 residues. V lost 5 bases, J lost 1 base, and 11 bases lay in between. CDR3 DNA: TGCAGCGTTAACCTCAGGGGGAACACCGGGGAGCTGTTTTTT. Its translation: CSVNLRGNTGELFF.

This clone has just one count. In DNA, the CDR3 is TGTGCCAGCAGTCCGGGAGGCACAGATACGCAGTATTTT. This codes for CASSPGGTDTQYF. V gene TRBV27 combines with J gene TRBJ2-3, with D possibly TRBD2 on 6 matching bases. This CDR3 has 13 amino acids. With 5 bases removed from V and 1 base from J, the gap between germline ends came to 7 bases. Per germline, CDR1 MNHEY and CDR2 SMNVEV (reference sequence).

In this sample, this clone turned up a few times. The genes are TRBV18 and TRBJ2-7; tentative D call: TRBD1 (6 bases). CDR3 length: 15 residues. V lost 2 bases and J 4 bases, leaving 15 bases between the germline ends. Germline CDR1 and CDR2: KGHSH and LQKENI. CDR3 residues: CASSPMGAPEYEQYF. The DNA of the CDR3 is TGTGCCAGCTCACCAATGGGGGCTCCTGAATACGAGCAGTACTTC.

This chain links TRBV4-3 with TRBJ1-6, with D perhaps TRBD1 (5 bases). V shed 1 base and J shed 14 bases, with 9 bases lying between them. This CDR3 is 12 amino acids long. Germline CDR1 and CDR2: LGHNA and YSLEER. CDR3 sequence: CASSQARGTLHF. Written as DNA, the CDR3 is TGCGCCAGCAGCCAAGCGCGGGGGACCCTCCACTTT.

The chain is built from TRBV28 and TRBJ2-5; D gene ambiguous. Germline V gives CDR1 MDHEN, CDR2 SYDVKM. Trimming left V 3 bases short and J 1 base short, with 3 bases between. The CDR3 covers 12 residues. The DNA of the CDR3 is TGTGCCAGCAGTTTCCTCCAAGAGACCCAGTACTTC. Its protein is CASSFLQETQYF.

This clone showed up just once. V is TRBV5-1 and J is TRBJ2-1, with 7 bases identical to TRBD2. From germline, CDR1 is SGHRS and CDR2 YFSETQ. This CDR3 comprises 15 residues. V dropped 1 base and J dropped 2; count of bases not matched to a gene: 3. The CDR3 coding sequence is TGCGCCAGCAGCTTGAGGCTAGCGGCCTACAATGAGCAGTTCTTC. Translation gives CASSLRLAAYNEQFF.